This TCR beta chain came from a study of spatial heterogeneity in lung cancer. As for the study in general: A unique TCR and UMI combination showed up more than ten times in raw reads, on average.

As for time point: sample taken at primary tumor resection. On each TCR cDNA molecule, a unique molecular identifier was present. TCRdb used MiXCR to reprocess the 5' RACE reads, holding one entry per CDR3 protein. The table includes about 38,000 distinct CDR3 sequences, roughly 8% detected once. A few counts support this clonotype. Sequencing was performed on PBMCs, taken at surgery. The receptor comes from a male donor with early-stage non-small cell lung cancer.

CDR3 amino acids: CASSRGENYGYTF. CDR3 nucleotides: TGTGCCAGCAGTAGGGGAGAGAACTATGGCTACACCTTC. This chain links TRBV2 with TRBJ1-2; TRBD1 is a possible D gene (5 bases). The V end was cut by 5 bases, the J end by 2 bases, with 9 bases between. CDR1 and CDR2 from the germline V gene are SNHLY and FYNNEI. The CDR3 runs 13 residues.